This entry lists 14 T cell receptor beta chains sequenced from one sample in a study of T cells in Graves' hyperthyroidism and ophthalmopathy. Authors of the study amplified TCR beta CDR3 regions from RNA transcripts. The primer set for the first-round RT-PCR of the TCR CDR3 was HTBI. MiXCR was run by TCRdb on the multiplex PCR reads, yielding one entry per CDR3 protein. The data show roughly 240,000 distinct CDR3 sequences, about 16% seen once. Sequencing input: blood. The source of these receptors is a woman between 18 and 29 years old with Graves' ophthalmopathy.

This clonotype was seen a few times. One junction end does not reproduce the germline sequence, and a read error may be involved. The CDR3 sequence: CASSYSVGNAEAFF. The CDR3 nucleotides read TGTGCCAGCAGTTACTCGGTCGGGAACGCTGAAGCTTTCTTT. The chain couples TRBV6-5 to TRBJ1-1; no clear D. The CDR3 sequence is 14 residues long. Germline-derived CDR1 and CDR2 are MNHEY and SVGAGI.

This clonotype was seen ten or more times. The chain recombines TRBV28 with TRBJ2-7; D unresolved. V lost 6 bases to trimming and J lost 5 bases, with 17 bases between them. CDR1 and CDR2 from the germline V gene are MDHEN and SYDVKM. This CDR3 region has 14 residues. DNA of the CDR3: TGTGCCAGCAGCCTCATTGGCGTTCGCGACGAGCAGTACTTC. Its translation is CASSLIGVRDEQYF. Based on the CDR3 plus reference TRBV28 and TRBJ2-7, the full variable domain is DVKVTQSSRYLVKRTGEKVFLECVQDMDHENMFWYRQDPGLGLRLIYFSYDVKMKEKGDIPEGYSVSREKKERFSLILESASTNQTSMYLCASSLIGVRDEQYFGPGTRLTVT.

This clonotype was recorded at least ten times. The rearrangement joins TRBV15 to TRBJ2-5; D might be TRBD1 (6 bases). V lost 0 bases and J lost 7, with 12 bases in between. Germline V lookup: CDR1 LNHNV, CDR2 YYDKDF (reference sequence). This CDR3 comprises 14 residues. CDR3 nucleotides: TGTGCCACCAGCAGAGAACAGGGAGATGGGACCCAGTACTTC. The encoded protein is CATSREQGDGTQYF.

This chain uses TRBV4-3 with TRBJ2-6, with TRBD2 matching 9 bases. CDR3 length equals 20 residues. J lost 3 bases, V lost 1 base, and 13 bases had no gene match. The germline gives CDR1 LGHNA, CDR2 YSLEER. CDR3 nucleotide sequence: TGCGCCAGCAGCCAAGGTGAGGCCTTGCTAGCGGGAAATGGGGCCAACGTCCTGACTTTC. Its translation: CASSQGEALLAGNGANVLTF.

This clonotype has ten or more counts. This sequence joins TRBV20-1 and TRBJ2-7; 9 nucleotides match TRBD2. Looked up from germline, CDR1 is DFQATT and CDR2 is SNEGSKA (reference sequence). The V and J ends lost 1 base and 3 bases, in that order; junction bases with no gene match: 4. CDR3 size: 14 residues. CDR3 amino acids: CSARGPSGIYEQYF. The CDR3 DNA is TGCAGTGCTAGAGGCCCTAGCGGGATCTACGAGCAGTACTTC.

This clonotype has at least ten counts. J is TRBJ2-7 and V is TRBV9; 8 nucleotides agree with TRBD2. The J segment lost 2 bases and the V segment lost 4 bases, leaving 17 bases of the junction unmatched. The CDR3 contains 18 residues. Germline CDR1 reads SGDLS; CDR2 reads YYNGEE. CDR3 nucleotides: TGTGCCAGCAGCATAGACCAGCGGGAGAGGGGAGTGCCCTACGAGCAGTACTTC. Translating it yields CASSIDQRERGVPYEQYF. The complete variable domain, with remaining parts taken from reference TRBV9 and TRBJ2-7, reads DSGVTQTPKHLITATGQRVTLRCSPRSGDLSVYWYQQSLDQGLQFLIQYYNGEERAKGNILERFSAQQFPDLHSELNLSSLELGDSALYFCASSIDQRERGVPYEQYFGPGTRLTVT.

This clonotype was seen many times. The chain recombines TRBV6-5 with TRBJ1-2; D remains ambiguous. This CDR3 is 14 amino acids long. Germline CDR1 MNHEY, CDR2 SVGAGI. V was pared by 2 bases and J by 5 bases, with 12 bases between. The CDR3 reads CASSYGAGGYGYTF. In DNA form, the CDR3 reads TGTGCCAGCAGTTACGGTGCCGGAGGATATGGCTACACCTTC.

This clonotype was observed a few times. The chain links TRBV10-3 to TRBJ2-7; 7 bases are a match to TRBD1. CDR1 is ENHRY and CDR2 is SYGVKD in the germline V gene. The junction had 15 bases not matched to a gene; V was cut back by 5 bases and J by 5 bases. The CDR3 totals 16 residues. CDR3 region: CAISSDSRGMFNEQYF. CDR3 in DNA: TGTGCCATCAGTTCAGACTCCAGGGGGATGTTTAACGAGCAGTACTTC.

This clonotype was observed many times. The chain couples TRBV15 to TRBJ1-2, with D perhaps matching TRBD1 (5 bases). Per the germline V gene, CDR1 is LNHNV and CDR2 is YYDKDF (reference sequence). This CDR3 comprises 17 residues. V was clipped by 0 bases and J by 5 bases, with 19 bases between them. CDR3 sequence: CATSRDMRGGLSYGYTF. CDR3 sequence (DNA): TGTGCCACCAGCAGAGATATGAGGGGCGGCCTTTCATATGGCTACACCTTC.

Ten or more counts support this clonotype. This chain joins TRBV3-1 and TRBJ1-2, with D tentatively TRBD1 (6 bases). Germline V gives CDR1 LGHDT, CDR2 YNNKEL (reference sequence). The CDR3 runs to 12 residues. Between the trimmed V and J ends, which lost 4 bases and 6 bases, there was a span of 9 bases. The CDR3 DNA is TGTGCCAGCAGCCGATGGACAGATGGCTACACCTTC. Residues: CASSRWTDGYTF.

This clonotype was counted many times. At one end, the junction sequence differs from germline, possibly due to a read error. The V gene is TRBV12-3 or TRBV12-4, the J gene TRBJ2-1; perhaps TRBD1 as D (6 bases). This CDR3 has 12 residues. CDR3 residues: CASSLGGNEQFF. The CDR3 DNA reads TGTGCCAGCAGCTTAGGGGGCAATGAGCAGTTCTTC.

This clonotype was counted many times. V usage is TRBV20-1 and J usage is TRBJ1-1, with D possibly matching TRBD1 (5 bases). Trimming took off 5 bases at V and 1 base at J, with 8 bases between the two ends. Germline-derived CDR1 and CDR2 are DFQATT and SNEGSKA (reference sequence). The CDR3 sequence is 12 residues long. CDR3 in amino acids: CSAYGGNTEAFF. CDR3 DNA: TGCAGTGCTTACGGGGGGAACACTGAAGCTTTCTTT.

This clonotype has a count of ten or more. The genes are TRBV20-1 and TRBJ1-1; D might be TRBD1 (6 bases). CDR3 size: 16 residues. The germline V gene encodes CDR1 DFQATT and CDR2 SNEGSKA (reference sequence). Trimming took off 5 bases at V and 4 bases at J, with 23 bases between the two ends. CDR3 loop: CSAGGVGERGVTEAFF. DNA for the CDR3: TGCAGTGCTGGGGGTGTGGGGGAGAGGGGGGTCACTGAAGCTTTCTTT.

This clonotype was counted ten times or more. The rearrangement joins TRBV27 to TRBJ1-5; D gene ambiguous. The V gene lost 0 bases and the J gene lost 6 bases, with 12 bases spanning the gap. The CDR3 has 15 residues. Looked up from germline, CDR1 is MNHEY and CDR2 is SMNVEV (reference sequence). CDR3 nucleotides: TGTGCCAGCAGTTTATCGTGGGCCCCAGCTCAGCCCCAGCATTTT. Protein sequence: CASSLSWAPAQPQHF.